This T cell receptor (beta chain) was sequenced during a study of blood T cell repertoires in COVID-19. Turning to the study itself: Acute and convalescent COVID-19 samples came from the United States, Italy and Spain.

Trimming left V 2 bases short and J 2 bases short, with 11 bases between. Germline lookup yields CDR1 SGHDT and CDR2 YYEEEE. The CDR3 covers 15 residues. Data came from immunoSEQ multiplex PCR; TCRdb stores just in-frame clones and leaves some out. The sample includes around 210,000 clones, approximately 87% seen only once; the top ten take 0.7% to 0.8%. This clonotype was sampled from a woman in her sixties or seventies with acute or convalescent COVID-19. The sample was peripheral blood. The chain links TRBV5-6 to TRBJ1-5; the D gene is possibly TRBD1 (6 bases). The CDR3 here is CASSLRGAGNQPQHF. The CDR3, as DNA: TGTGCCAGCAGCTTACGGGGGGCTGGCAATCAGCCCCAGCATTTT.